This T cell receptor (beta chain) was identified during a study of T cells in Graves' hyperthyroidism and ophthalmopathy. Amplification targeted TCR beta CDR3 regions from RNA transcripts. Carried out on the TCR CDR3, a first-round RT-PCR used the HTBI primer set. TCRdb re-derived calls from the multiplex PCR reads in MiXCR, one entry per CDR3 protein. The sample consists of 350,000 to 400,000 distinct CDR3 sequences, more than 12% of them appearing once. For Graves' hyperthyroidism to be stable, ophthalmopathy could not progress within 18 months. This sample holds PBMCs from about 10 ml fresh peripheral blood. V was clipped by 3 bases and J by 0 bases, with 12 bases between them. The germline CDR1 and CDR2 sequences are SGDLS and YYNGEE. The CDR3 is 15 residues long. This clonotype was counted only a few times.

The TCR comes from a woman in her 30s with Graves' hyperthyroidism. The sequenced sample was blood. This rearrangement joins TRBV9 to TRBJ1-1; D uncertain. The CDR3, as DNA: TGTGCCAGCAGCGCGCCGGGCAGTTTGAACACTGAAGCTTTCTTT. As protein: CASSAPGSLNTEAFF. The full variable domain, completed using reference TRBV9 and TRBJ1-1, is DSGVTQTPKHLITATGQRVTLRCSPRSGDLSVYWYQQSLDQGLQFLIQYYNGEERAKGNILERFSAQQFPDLHSELNLSSLELGDSALYFCASSAPGSLNTEAFFGQGTRLTVV.